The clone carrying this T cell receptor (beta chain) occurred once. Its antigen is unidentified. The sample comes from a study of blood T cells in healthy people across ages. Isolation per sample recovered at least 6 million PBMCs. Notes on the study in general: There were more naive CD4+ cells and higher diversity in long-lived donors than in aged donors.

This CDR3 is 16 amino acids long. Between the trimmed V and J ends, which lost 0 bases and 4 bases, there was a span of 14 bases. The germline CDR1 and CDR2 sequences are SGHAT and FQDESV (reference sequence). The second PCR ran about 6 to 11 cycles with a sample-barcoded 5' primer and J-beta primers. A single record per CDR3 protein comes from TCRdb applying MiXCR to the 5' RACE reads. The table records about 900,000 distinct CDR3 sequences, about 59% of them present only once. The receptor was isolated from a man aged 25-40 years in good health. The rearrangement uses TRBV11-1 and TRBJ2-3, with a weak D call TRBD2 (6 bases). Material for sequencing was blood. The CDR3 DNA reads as TGTGCCAGCAGCTTAGCGGGGCAGGGAGGCGCAGATACGCAGTATTTT. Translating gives CASSLAGQGGADTQYF.